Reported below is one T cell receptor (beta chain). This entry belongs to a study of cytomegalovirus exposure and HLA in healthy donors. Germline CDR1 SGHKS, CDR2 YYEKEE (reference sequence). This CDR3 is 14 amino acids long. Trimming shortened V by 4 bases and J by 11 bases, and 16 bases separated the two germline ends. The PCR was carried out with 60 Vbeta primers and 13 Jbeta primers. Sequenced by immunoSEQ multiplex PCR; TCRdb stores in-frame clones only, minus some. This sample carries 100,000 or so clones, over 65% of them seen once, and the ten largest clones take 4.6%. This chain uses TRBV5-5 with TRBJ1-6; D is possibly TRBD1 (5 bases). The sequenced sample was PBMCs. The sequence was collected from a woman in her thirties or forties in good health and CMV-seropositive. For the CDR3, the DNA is TGTGCCAGCAGCCAAAGACAGCCCACCGCACCCCTCCACTTT. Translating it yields CASSQRQPTAPLHF.